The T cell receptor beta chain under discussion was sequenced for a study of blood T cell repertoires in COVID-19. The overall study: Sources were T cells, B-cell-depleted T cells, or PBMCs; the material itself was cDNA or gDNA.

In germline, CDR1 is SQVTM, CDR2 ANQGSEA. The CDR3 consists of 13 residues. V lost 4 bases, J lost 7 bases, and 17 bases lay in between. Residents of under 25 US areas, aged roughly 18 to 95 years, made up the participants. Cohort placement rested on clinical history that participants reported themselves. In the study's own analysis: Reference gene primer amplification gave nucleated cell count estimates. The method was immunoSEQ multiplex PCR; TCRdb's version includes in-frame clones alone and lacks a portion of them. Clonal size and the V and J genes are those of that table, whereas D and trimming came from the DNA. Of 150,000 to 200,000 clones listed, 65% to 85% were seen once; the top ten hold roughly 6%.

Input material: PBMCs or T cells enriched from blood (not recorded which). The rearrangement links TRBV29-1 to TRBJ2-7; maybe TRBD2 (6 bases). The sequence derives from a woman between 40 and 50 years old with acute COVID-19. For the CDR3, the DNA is TGCAGCGTTGTCGGGGGAATCTTCAGGGAGCAGTACTTC. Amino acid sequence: CSVVGGIFREQYF.